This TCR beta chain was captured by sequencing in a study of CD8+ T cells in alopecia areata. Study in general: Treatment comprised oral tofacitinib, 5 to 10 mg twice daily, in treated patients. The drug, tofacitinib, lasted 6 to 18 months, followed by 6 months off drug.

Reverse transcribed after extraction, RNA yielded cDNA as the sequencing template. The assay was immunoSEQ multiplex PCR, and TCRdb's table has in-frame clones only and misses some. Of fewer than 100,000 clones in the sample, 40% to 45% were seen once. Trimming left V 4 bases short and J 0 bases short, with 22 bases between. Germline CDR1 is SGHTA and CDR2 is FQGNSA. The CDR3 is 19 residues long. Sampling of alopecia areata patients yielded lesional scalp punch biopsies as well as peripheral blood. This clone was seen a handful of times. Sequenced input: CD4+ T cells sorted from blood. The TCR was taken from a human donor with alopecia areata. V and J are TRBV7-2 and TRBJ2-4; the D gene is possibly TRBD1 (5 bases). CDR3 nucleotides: TGTGCCAGCAGCTCCACTGGGTTGGCAGGGCGGCTAGCCAAAAACATTCAGTACTTC. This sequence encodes CASSSTGLAGRLAKNIQYF. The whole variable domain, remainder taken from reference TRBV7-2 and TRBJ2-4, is GAGVSQSPSNKVTEKGKDVELRCDPISGHTALYWYRQSLGQGLEFLIYFQGNSAPDKSGLPSDRFSAERTGGSVSTLTIQRTQQEDSAVYLCASSSTGLAGRLAKNIQYFGAGTRLSVL.